These 9 T cell receptor beta chains share one sample of origin, sequenced in a study of T cells in women clearing cervical HPV infection. Produced via immunoSEQ multiplex PCR; TCRdb's table is partial and in-frame only. The listing contains about 32,000 clones. Sequencing input: blood buffy coat. These receptors all come from a woman between 18 and 70 years old with a cervical HPV16 infection that either progressed to CIN3+ or cleared (not recorded which).

Comment on this clone: The CDR3 end lies 3 residues beyond the end of the read and is filled in from the germline J gene. The chain employs TRBV5-1 and TRBJ2-5, with a possible D match to TRBD1 (6 bases). In germline, CDR1 is SGHRS, CDR2 YFSETQ. Trimming took 1 base from V and 3 from J, leaving 13 bases between them. The CDR3 contains 15 residues. CDR3 region: CASSLTGSPKETQYF. The covered CDR3 bases are TGCGCCAGCAGCTTGACAGGGTCTCCAAAAGAGACC.

The CDR3 sequence is CASGITGDEQYF. The DNA read from the CDR3 is TGTGCCAGCGGAATTACAGGGGACGAG. The gene calls are TRBV12-3 or TRBV12-4 and TRBJ2-7; 7 bases fit TRBD1. The read halts 3 residues ahead of the CDR3 end, with the missing end drawn from the germline J gene. This CDR3 region has 12 residues. The V and J ends lost 8 bases and 5 bases, in that order; junction bases with no gene match: 6.

Comment on this clone: Sequencing ends 3 residues short of the CDR3 end; the germline J gene provides the rest. The chain combines TRBV6-2 or TRBV6-3 with TRBJ1-1; D not resolved. CDR1 is MNHEY, CDR2 SVGEGT, per germline. CDR3 length: 17 residues. Between the trimmed V and J ends, which lost 2 bases and 0 bases, there was a span of 16 bases. The DNA read from the CDR3 is TGTGCCAGCAGTTACCCTCCTAATTTGTCCATGAACACTGAA. This codes for CASSYPPNLSMNTE. The CDR3 in its entirety is CASSYPPNLSMNTEAFF.

CDR3 residues: CASSMTGQYYGQYF. CDR3 DNA (partial): TGTGCCAGTAGTATGACAGGGCAATACTATGGT. The chain couples TRBV19 to TRBJ2-4; 7 nucleotides line up with TRBD1. Read sequence stops 3 residues before the CDR3 end, and the germline J gene provides the missing end. The CDR3 is 14 residues long. Germline CDR1 and CDR2: LNHDA and SQIVND (reference sequence).

As concerns this clone: The CDR3 extends 3 residues past the end of the read, so its final part is completed from the germline J gene. The chain recombines TRBV11-1 with TRBJ1-1, with D tentatively TRBD1 (5 bases). V was pared by 5 bases and J by 6 bases, with 7 bases between. Germline V CDR1 and CDR2: SGHAT, FQDESV (reference sequence). CDR3 size: 11 residues. The CDR3 DNA, read in part, is TGTGCCAGCAGCCTGGGGCCTGAA. This sequence encodes CASSLGPE. The full-length CDR3 reads as CASSLGPEAFF.

Notes on this clone: From the germline J gene comes the end of the CDR3, since the read stops 3 residues before it. The chain combines TRBV20-1 with TRBJ1-5; 8 positions agree with TRBD1. Germline CDR1 is DFQATT and CDR2 is SNEGSKA (reference sequence). V gave up 7 bases and J gave up 7 bases; unmatched junction bases: 6. The CDR3 consists of 12 residues. The sequenced part of the CDR3 DNA is TGCAGTGGGCGGACAGGGCTCCAGCCC. It translates to CSGRTGLQP. The whole CDR3 region reads CSGRTGLQPQHF.

Worth noting for this clone: The CDR3 is cut off 3 residues early in the read; its end comes from the germline J gene. This chain connects TRBV7-9 to TRBJ2-2; TRBD1 matches 7 bases. The CDR3 sequence is 14 residues long. The V gene's germline CDR1 is SEHNR and CDR2 FQNEAQ (reference sequence). The CDR3 spells CASSLGQGYEKLFF. CDR3 bases read: TGTGCCAGCAGCTTAGGACAGGGCTATGAAAAG.

Comments on this clone: The CDR3 is cut off 3 residues early in the read; its end comes from the germline J gene. The V gene is TRBV7-2, the J gene TRBJ1-2, with 7 bases fitting TRBD1. Germline CDR1 reads SGHTA; CDR2 reads FQGNSA. The CDR3 is made up of 13 amino acids. V shed 4 bases and J 6 bases; nucleotides not matched to a gene: 5. The chain's CDR3 is CASSSDRVNGYTF. The sequenced CDR3 bases are TGTGCCAGCAGCTCAGACAGGGTCAATGGC.

A word on this clone: Because the CDR3's place on the DNA is in doubt, the DNA is left out and the CDR3 is given as listed by TCRdb. V usage is TRBV12-3 or TRBV12-4 and J usage is TRBJ2-3; TRBD1 is the table's D call, not checked against the DNA. The CDR3 totals 16 residues, both ends included. CDR3 protein: CASSFFGQGSTDTQYF.